Each of the 27 T cell receptor beta chains below was sequenced from the same sample in a study of tumor-infiltrating lymphocytes in primary liver carcinoma. Using a constant-region primer together with ProtoScript II reverse transcriptase, TCR beta cDNA was made from about 500 ng of total RNA. Investigators got TCR beta libraries out of three nested multiplex PCR rounds, done with slightly modified ARM-PCR. TRBV1-TRBV30 forward and Cbeta reverse primers drove the first two roughly 10-cycle rounds. TCRdb used MiXCR to reprocess the multiplex PCR reads, holding one entry per CDR3 protein. Here the sample spans tens of thousands of distinct CDR3 sequences, more than 70% being singletons. From 20-30 mg of unsorted bulk tissue, DNA and RNA were co-extracted together. The sample was tumor-adjacent normal liver tissue. The receptors here all came from a middle-aged man with primary liver carcinoma and hepatitis B virus infection.

The chain has TRBV28 and TRBJ2-1; D is ambiguous. CDR3 length equals 18 residues. The V end lost 5 bases, the J end lost 2 bases, and 22 bases lay between the germline ends. Looked up from germline, CDR1 is MDHEN and CDR2 is SYDVKM. CDR3 sequence reads: CASSPLGIAGWPYNEQFF. CDR3 bases: TGTGCCAGCAGTCCCCTTGGAATAGCAGGATGGCCCTACAATGAGCAGTTCTTC.

In regard to this clonotype: A read error may produce the germline difference seen at one junction end. The chain uses TRBV5-6 and TRBJ2-7, with 11 bases identical to TRBD2. Germline CDR1 and CDR2: SGHDT and YYEEEE. The CDR3 has 18 amino acids. This CDR3 reads CVSSQELAGVANSYEQYF. The CDR3 region has the DNA TGTGTCAGCAGCCAAGAACTAGCGGGAGTCGCTAACTCCTACGAGCAGTACTTC. The full variable domain, rest sourced from reference TRBV5-6 and TRBJ2-7, is DAGVTQSPTHLIKTRGQQVTLRCSPKSGHDTVSWYQQALGQGPQFIFQYYEEEERQRGNFPDRFSGHQFPNYSSELNVNALLLGDSALYLCVSSQELAGVANSYEQYFGPGTRLTVT.

Regarding this clonotype: An end of the junction does not agree with germline; a read error may underlie this. This sequence joins TRBV7-9 and TRBJ1-2; 11 bases are shared with TRBD1. The CDR3 loop spans 14 amino acids. Germline CDR1 SEHNR, CDR2 FQNEAQ (reference sequence). For the CDR3, the DNA is TGTGTCAGCAGTTGGGACAGGGGGTTTCGTGGCTACACCTTC. It specifies CVSSWDRGFRGYTF.

As for this clonotype: One junction end does not reproduce the germline sequence, and a read error may be involved. The rearrangement links TRBV6-6 to TRBJ2-1; D unclear. The CDR3 length is 15 residues. The V gene's germline CDR1 is MNHNY and CDR2 SVGAGI (reference sequence). The CDR3 region has the DNA TGTGCCAGCAGTTACTCGACTGTTTCCTACAATGAGCAGCTCTTC. The encoded protein is CASSYSTVSYNEQLF.

The V call is TRBV5-5, the J call TRBJ1-1; D remains ambiguous. The CDR3 is 15 amino acids. V shed 4 bases and J shed 10 bases, with 23 bases lying between them. CDR1 SGHKS and CDR2 YYEKEE come from the germline V gene (reference sequence). CDR3 nucleotide sequence: TGTGCCAGCAGCCATGAGAGTGAGCGGTACACCGGAGCTTTCTTT. Its protein product is CASSHESERYTGAFF.

The J gene is TRBJ1-1, the V gene TRBV28, with D unclear. Per the germline V gene, CDR1 is MDHEN and CDR2 is SYDVKM. Trimming removed 5 bases at V and 3 bases at J, with 16 bases between. This CDR3 region has 15 residues. CDR3 residues: CASSTRIGPDTEAFF. As DNA, the CDR3 is TGTGCCAGCAGTACCAGGATAGGGCCGGACACTGAAGCTTTCTTT.

A remark on this clonotype: The CDR3 does not close with the conserved phenylalanine or tryptophan, likely indicating a read error. The chain employs TRBV11-1 and TRBJ2-7; either TRBD1 or TRBD2 may fit D (7 bases each). Germline CDR1 and CDR2: SGHAT and FQDESV (reference sequence). The CDR3 loop spans 13 amino acids. CDR3 residues: CTRGGKRSYEQYL. CDR3 coding DNA: TGTACCAGGGGGGGGAAGCGATCCTACGAGCAGTACTTA.

On this clonotype: The junction differs from germline at one of its ends, possibly a read error. This rearrangement joins TRBV11-3 to TRBJ1-5; TRBD1 might be the D (5 bases). The CDR3 sequence is 15 residues long. CDR1 is SGHNT and CDR2 is YENEEA in the germline V gene. CDR3 loop: CASRLDLGVAQPLQF. CDR3 DNA: TGTGCCAGCAGGTTAGATCTGGGGGTGGCTCAGCCCCTGCAATTT.

Notes on this clonotype: The junction differs from germline at one of its ends, possibly a read error. The chain carries TRBV6-1 and TRBJ2-1; 8 positions match TRBD2. This CDR3 has 14 amino acids. The V gene's germline CDR1 is MNHNS and CDR2 SASEGT. CDR3 DNA: TGTGCCCGCTTGTCCGGGAGGGACGTCAATGAGCACTTCTTC. As protein: CARLSGRDVNEHFF.

As to this clonotype: Without the conserved terminal phenylalanine or tryptophan, this CDR3 likely stems from a read error. V gene TRBV14 combines with J gene TRBJ2-3, with no clear D. Germline CDR1 is SGHDN and CDR2 is FVKESK. The CDR3 totals 13 residues. In DNA form, the CDR3 reads TGTCCCAGCAGCCAAGACGGCGAAGATACGCAGTATCTT. Translated: CPSSQDGEDTQYL.

The rearrangement links TRBV4-1 to TRBJ2-5; TRBD1 might be the D (6 bases). Trimming pared 1 base from V and 7 bases from J, leaving 19 bases between. CDR1 and CDR2 from the germline V gene are MGHRA and YSYEKL. This CDR3 is built from 16 residues. The DNA of the CDR3 is TGCGCCAGCAGCCAAGGAGACAGGACGTCGATAGGGACCCAGTACTTC. Amino acids: CASSQGDRTSIGTQYF.

This clonotype occurred a few times. A read error may be the cause here, since a much bigger clone is one base away. The chain couples TRBV7-9 to TRBJ2-7; tentative D call: TRBD2 (6 bases). Germline loops: CDR1 SEHNR, CDR2 FQNEAQ (reference sequence). The CDR3 is 15 amino acids. The CDR3 nucleotides are TGTGCCAGCAGCTTAGGCGGTAGCGGCACCTACGGGCAGTACTTC. Protein product: CASSLGGSGTYGQYF.

Of note for this clonotype: A single base separates this from a much larger clone, so it may be a read error. The rearrangement uses TRBV28 and TRBJ1-2; TRBD1 aligns across 8 bases. This CDR3 contains 13 residues. V trimming: 5 bases; J trimming: 10 bases; junction bases outside the gene matches: 9. The germline V gene has CDR1 MDHEN and CDR2 SYDVKM. CDR3 in DNA: TGTGCCAGCAGTCCCGACAGGGGAGGCGACTACACCTTC. Translated, it gives CASSPDRGGDYTF.

Details on this clonotype: This is likely a read error, given that the CDR3 carries no conserved phenylalanine or tryptophan at its end. The rearrangement uses TRBV29-1 and TRBJ2-7; TRBD2 might be the D (6 bases). The CDR3 loop spans 13 amino acids. Looked up from germline, CDR1 is SQVTM and CDR2 is ANQGSEA. V lost 4 bases and J 2 bases, leaving 12 bases between the germline ends. As DNA, the CDR3 is TGCAGCGTTGCCGGGACTCCACCCTACGAGCAGTACATC. Translated, it gives CSVAGTPPYEQYI.

Note on this clonotype: This may be a read error: a much more frequent sequence differs by one nucleotide. The rearrangement uses TRBV11-2 and TRBJ2-5; 7 bases agree with TRBD2. The CDR3 runs to 13 residues. In germline, CDR1 is SGHAT, CDR2 FQNNGV. The CDR3 bases are TGTGCCAGCAGCCCCCTCCGGGGGGAGACCCAGTGGTTC. Its protein is CASSPLRGETQWF.

Worth noting for this clonotype: At one end the junction does not follow the germline gene, possibly because of a read error. The chain joins TRBV11-2 to TRBJ2-1; D remains ambiguous. Germline CDR1 and CDR2: SGHAT and FQNNGV. The CDR3 is made up of 16 amino acids. The CDR3 DNA follows: TGTACCAGCAGCTCAACCATGAGCGTGGGTTACAATGAGAAGTTCTTC. Its translation: CTSSSTMSVGYNEKFF. Combining the CDR3 with reference TRBV11-2 and TRBJ2-1 gives the whole variable domain EAGVAQSPRYKIIEKRQSVAFWCNPISGHATLYWYQQILGQGPKLLIQFQNNGVVDDSQLPKDRFSAERLKGVDSTLKIQPAKLEDSAVYLCTSSSTMSVGYNEKFFGPGTRLTVL.

With respect to this clonotype: A read error may account for a junction end that differs from germline. The chain carries TRBV5-6 and TRBJ2-1; 7 bases fit TRBD2. The germline CDR1 and CDR2 sequences are SGHDT and YYEEEE. The CDR3 has 17 residues. The CDR3 protein is CASCLGGSRSGYSEQFF. In DNA, the CDR3 is TGTGCCAGCTGCTTGGGAGGGAGCCGCTCGGGGTACAGTGAGCAGTTCTTC.

In regard to this clonotype: The CDR3 does not end in the conserved phenylalanine or tryptophan, so this is likely a read error. This rearrangement joins TRBV29-1 to TRBJ1-5; D call uncertain. Germline V gene sequence: CDR1 SQVTM, CDR2 ANQGSEA. This CDR3 is 11 amino acids long. The ends were cut back, 4 bases at V and 8 bases at J, with 9 bases in the middle. The CDR3 reads CSVGGPEPQHL. CDR3 DNA: TGCAGCGTTGGAGGTCCGGAGCCCCAGCATCTT.

As for this clonotype: One end of the junction varies from germline; a read error may be responsible. The V call is TRBV29-1, the J call TRBJ2-1; 7 bases line up with TRBD2. Germline V gene data show CDR1 as SQVTM and CDR2 as ANQGSEA. This CDR3 has 16 residues. CDR3 DNA sequence: TGCAGTGTTGGAGGGACTAACGGGAGGCCCTGGAATGAGCAGTTCTTC. Translating gives CSVGGTNGRPWNEQFF.

Comments on this clonotype: This may come from a read error, since a much larger clone is one base off. The V call is TRBV19, the J call TRBJ2-1; D is undetermined. The CDR3 runs to 15 residues. Germline loops: CDR1 LNHDA, CDR2 SQIVND (reference sequence). The CDR3 spells CANSIDSLRNNEQFF. The CDR3 DNA reads TGTGCCAATAGTATAGATTCTCTCAGGAACAACGAGCAGTTCTTC.

Concerning this clonotype: One junction end disagrees with the germline gene, perhaps due to a read error. The V and J genes are TRBV11-2 and TRBJ2-4; D is ambiguous. This CDR3 is 15 amino acids long. CDR1 is SGHAT, CDR2 FQNNGV, per germline. The CDR3 reads CGSTTSAVAKYIHYF. CDR3 DNA sequence: TGTGGCAGCACCACTTCGGCGGTAGCCAAATACATTCATTACTTC. The whole variable domain, filled in from reference TRBV11-2 and TRBJ2-4, reads EAGVAQSPRYKIIEKRQSVAFWCNPISGHATLYWYQQILGQGPKLLIQFQNNGVVDDSQLPKDRFSAERLKGVDSTLKIQPAKLEDSAVYLCGSTTSAVAKYIHYFGAGTRLSVL.

Comment on this clonotype: The CDR3 does not close with the conserved phenylalanine or tryptophan, likely indicating a read error. V gene TRBV29-1 combines with J gene TRBJ1-1; 10 bases align to TRBD1. V trimming: 6 bases; J trimming: 3 bases; junction bases outside the gene matches: 10. The germline V gene encodes CDR1 SQVTM and CDR2 ANQGSEA. The CDR3 covers 15 residues. The CDR3 nucleotides are TGCAGCGTGACAGGGGGCTTCCTCCTGGACACTGAAGCTTTCATT. It encodes CSVTGGFLLDTEAFI.

This clonotype has a count of ten or more. The chain couples TRBV19 to TRBJ1-5; weak D call: TRBD1 (5 bases). This CDR3 has 15 amino acids. Between the trimmed V and J ends, which lost 2 bases and 3 bases, there was a span of 11 bases. CDR1 is LNHDA and CDR2 is SQIVND in the germline V gene (reference sequence). CDR3 in amino acids: CASSITGTFNQPQHF. The CDR3 DNA reads as TGTGCCAGTAGTATAACAGGAACTTTCAATCAGCCCCAGCATTTT.

For this clonotype: The junction departs from germline at one end; a sequencing error may be responsible. The chain uses TRBV11-2 and TRBJ2-1; possibly TRBD1 or TRBD2 for D (5 bases each). Germline V lookup: CDR1 SGHAT, CDR2 FQNNGV. This CDR3 region has 14 residues. The DNA for the CDR3 is TGTGCCAGCAGCTTGTCAAGCTCGGGGCATGAGCAATTCTTC. Its translation: CASSLSSSGHEQFF.

In regard to this clonotype: The junction differs from germline at one of its ends, possibly a read error. The rearrangement uses TRBV6-4 and TRBJ2-5; 12 bases are a match to TRBD2. This CDR3 spans 15 amino acids. CDR1 and CDR2 from the germline V gene are MRHNA and SNTAGT. CDR3 region: CASERTSGTEEIQYF. The CDR3 nucleotides are TGTGCCAGTGAAAGGACTAGCGGGACGGAAGAGATCCAGTACTTC.

A remark on this clonotype: At one boundary the junction diverges from the germline segment, which might be a read error. The rearrangement joins TRBV11-3 to TRBJ1-1; D is possibly TRBD1 (6 bases). From germline, CDR1 is SGHNT and CDR2 YENEEA. The CDR3 totals 15 residues. This chain's CDR3 is CASSLGGSGDAEAFF. The CDR3 DNA is TGTGCTAGCAGCCTCGGGGGGTCAGGGGACGCTGAAGCTTTCTTT.

On this clonotype itself: Its ends do not fully match the called genes, so a read error is possible. V is TRBV5-8 and J is TRBJ2-7; weak D call: TRBD2 (6 bases). There are 17 residues in the CDR3. Germline-derived CDR1 and CDR2 are SGHTS and YDEGEE. CDR3 nucleotides: TGTGCCAGCAGCTTGGTCCCCCGTAGCGGAGGGGCCTACAAGCAGTACTTC. Amino acids: CASSLVPRSGGAYKQYF.